The TCR beta chain under discussion was sequenced for a study of T cell changes during pregnancy in multiple sclerosis. Germline values: CDR1 SGHRS, CDR2 YFSETQ. V gave up 1 base and J gave up 7 bases, with 8 bases separating them. This CDR3 is built from 12 residues. Assay: immunoSEQ multiplex PCR; the TCRdb copy retains only in-frame clones and omits some. The sample yields tens of thousands of clones, 93% seen once. This TCR derives from a female donor with multiple sclerosis, enrolled in a pregnancy study. The sequenced sample was peripheral blood, obtained in the second trimester of pregnancy. V gene TRBV5-1 combines with J gene TRBJ1-1, with TRBD1 as a possible D gene (6 bases). The CDR3 is CASSLQGREAFF. DNA of the CDR3: TGCGCCAGCAGCTTGCAGGGGCGTGAAGCTTTCTTT.